This T cell receptor (beta chain) came from a study of blood T cell repertoires in COVID-19. Some clones are missing from TCRdb's copy, which holds only in-frame ones; the method was immunoSEQ multiplex PCR. The data show around 310,000 clones, over 75% seen once. Germline V CDR1 and CDR2: LGHDT, YNNKEL (reference sequence). The CDR3 covers 16 residues. J gave up 4 bases and V 0 bases, and 7 bases lay outside the gene matches. This clone was detected only once. The chain employs TRBV3-1 (or the pseudogene TRBV3-2) and TRBJ2-5, with 8 bases that match TRBD2. The sample was peripheral blood. The source is a woman aged 45 to 65 with active or convalescent COVID-19. As DNA, the CDR3 is TGTGCCAGCAGCCAAGAGCGCCTAGCGGGCGGAGAGACCCAGTACTTC. This sequence encodes CASSQERLAGGETQYF.